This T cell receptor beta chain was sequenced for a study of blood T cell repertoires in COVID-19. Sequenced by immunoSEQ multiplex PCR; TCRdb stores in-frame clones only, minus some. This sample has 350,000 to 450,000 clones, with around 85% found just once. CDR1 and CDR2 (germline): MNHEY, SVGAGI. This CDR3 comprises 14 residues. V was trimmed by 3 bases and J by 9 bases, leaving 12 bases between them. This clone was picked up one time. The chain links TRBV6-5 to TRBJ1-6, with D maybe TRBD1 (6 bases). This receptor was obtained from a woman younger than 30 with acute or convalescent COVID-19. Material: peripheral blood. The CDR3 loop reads CASSYWQGSSPLHF. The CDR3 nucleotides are TGTGCCAGCAGTTATTGGCAGGGGAGTTCACCCCTCCACTTT.